Presented here are 27 T cell receptor beta chains from one specimen sequenced in a study of cytomegalovirus exposure and HLA in healthy donors. A multiplex PCR was run with 60 Vbeta primers and 13 Jbeta primers. Assay: immunoSEQ multiplex PCR; the TCRdb copy retains only in-frame clones and omits some. The table records more than 140,000 clones, over 60% of them present only once. Sequences were obtained from PBMCs. The receptors derive from a woman younger than 45 in good health and CMV-seropositive.

A few counts support this clone. The chain combines TRBV7-6 with TRBJ2-7, with 7 bases matching TRBD1. Germline loops: CDR1 SGHVS, CDR2 FNYEAQ. V gave up 5 bases and J gave up 2 bases; unmatched junction bases: 6. The CDR3 spans 14 residues. Here the CDR3 reads CASSPGQEPYEQYF. In nucleotides, the CDR3 is TGTGCCAGCAGCCCAGGACAGGAGCCCTACGAGCAGTACTTC.

The chain couples TRBV10-3 to TRBJ2-1; D is ambiguous. Germline V gives CDR1 ENHRY, CDR2 SYGVKD. Trimming left V 3 bases short and J 4 bases short, with 22 bases between. The CDR3 is 18 residues long. CDR3 loop: CAISDPAARSLKYNEQFF. CDR3 sequence (DNA): TGTGCCATCAGTGACCCGGCGGCCCGTTCCCTCAAATACAATGAGCAGTTCTTC.

The chain uses TRBV4-1 and TRBJ1-4; 7 nucleotides line up with TRBD1. The V gene's germline CDR1 is MGHRA and CDR2 YSYEKL. The CDR3 covers 15 residues. With V trimmed by 4 bases and J by 4 bases, 6 bases remained unmatched. The chain's CDR3 is CASSPPDRHNEKLFF. The CDR3, as DNA: TGCGCCAGCAGCCCGCCGGACAGGCATAATGAAAAACTGTTTTTT.

The rearrangement uses TRBV9 and TRBJ1-1; D not resolved. Deletions cut 4 bases from V and 4 bases from J, with 11 bases between. Germline CDR1 reads SGDLS; CDR2 reads YYNGEE. This CDR3 has 13 residues. In DNA form, the CDR3 reads TGTGCCAGCAGCACCCGAGGGAGCACTGAAGCTTTCTTT. Translated: CASSTRGSTEAFF.

The rearrangement uses TRBV5-6 and TRBJ2-7, with 12 nucleotides matching TRBD2. This CDR3 spans 15 amino acids. The ends lost 7 bases at V and 2 bases at J; junction bases unmatched: 7. Germline lookup yields CDR1 SGHDT and CDR2 YYEEEE. The CDR3 DNA sequence: TGTGCCAGCGGGGGAGGACTAGCGGGACCCTACGAGCAGTACTTC. As protein: CASGGGLAGPYEQYF.

The V gene is TRBV4-2, the J gene TRBJ2-3; weak D call: TRBD2 (5 bases). Germline V gives CDR1 LGHNA, CDR2 YNFKEQ. This CDR3 contains 18 residues. V lost 2 bases to trimming and J lost 2 bases, with 20 bases between them. Here the CDR3 reads CASSQLASSGAPTDTQYF. The CDR3 nucleotides are TGTGCCAGCAGCCAACTAGCTTCCAGCGGAGCCCCCACAGATACGCAGTATTTT.

This chain connects TRBV6-5 to TRBJ2-7, with 11 bases that match TRBD2. The CDR3 runs to 16 residues. Germline loops: CDR1 MNHEY, CDR2 SVGAGI. Germline trimming cut 3 bases from V and 7 bases from J; bases unmatched to any gene: 11. CDR3 sequence reads: CASSYLLAGGRREQYF. CDR3 nucleotides: TGTGCCAGCAGTTATTTGCTAGCGGGGGGTCGTCGGGAGCAGTACTTC.

V is TRBV6-5 and J is TRBJ2-3; D gene ambiguous. V was trimmed by 10 bases and J by 0 bases, leaving 14 bases between them. The CDR3 is 14 residues long. The germline CDR1 and CDR2 sequences are MNHEY and SVGAGI. The CDR3 spells CATRTRLSTDTQYF. DNA for the CDR3: TGTGCCACTAGAACCCGGTTGAGCACAGATACGCAGTATTTT.

This sequence joins TRBV29-1 and TRBJ2-2, with unresolved D. From germline, CDR1 is SQVTM and CDR2 ANQGSEA. CDR3 length equals 12 residues. V lost 3 bases and J 4 bases, leaving 6 bases between the germline ends. Here the CDR3 reads CSVEVATGELFF. Here the CDR3 DNA reads TGCAGCGTTGAGGTGGCCACCGGGGAGCTGTTTTTT.

A few counts support this clone. This chain joins TRBV5-5 and TRBJ2-5; D is possibly TRBD1 (5 bases). The V gene's germline CDR1 is SGHKS and CDR2 YYEKEE (reference sequence). The CDR3 contains 15 residues. With 2 bases removed from V and 5 bases from J, the gap between germline ends came to 16 bases. The CDR3 nucleotides are TGTGCCAGCAGCTTAAGTCCAGGGCCCGTTGAGACCCAGTACTTC. This gives the protein CASSLSPGPVETQYF.

The V call is TRBV4-1, the J call TRBJ2-2; no definite D call. Trimming cost V 2 bases and J 5 bases, with 6 bases left between them. The CDR3 spans 13 residues. Germline V gives CDR1 MGHRA, CDR2 YSYEKL. The CDR3 loop is CASSQSNTGELFF. In nucleotides, the CDR3 is TGCGCCAGCAGCCAATCCAATACCGGGGAGCTGTTTTTT.

A single count supports this clone. The J gene is TRBJ2-5, the V gene TRBV30, with a possible D match to TRBD1 (5 bases). The closer fit of TRBJ2-7 to the DNA end suggests the J call may be wrong. Per the germline V gene, CDR1 is GTSNPN and CDR2 is SVGIG (reference sequence). The CDR3 covers 13 residues. CDR3 amino acids: CAWSPREFYEQYF. The CDR3 DNA reads TGTGCCTGGAGTCCCAGGGAATTCTACGAGCAGTACTTC.

The chain joins TRBV7-2 to TRBJ2-1, with D maybe TRBD1 (6 bases). Trimming pared 6 bases from V and 6 bases from J, leaving 21 bases between. The CDR3 covers 16 residues. Germline loops: CDR1 SGHTA, CDR2 FQGNSA. This CDR3 reads CASRPTGTPGGNEQFF. Written as DNA, the CDR3 is TGTGCCAGCAGACCCACCGGGACACCAGGCGGCAATGAGCAGTTCTTC.

The chain combines TRBV2 with TRBJ1-5; D perhaps matches TRBD1 (6 bases). CDR1 is SNHLY and CDR2 is FYNNEI in the germline V gene. CDR3 size: 12 residues. Trimming took 6 bases from V and 4 from J, leaving 7 bases between them. CDR3 sequence: CASRQGNQPQHF. The CDR3 DNA reads TGTGCCAGCAGACAGGGTAATCAGCCCCAGCATTTT.

In this sample, this clone turned up a few times. The chain is built from TRBV7-9 and TRBJ1-1; a possible D gene is TRBD1 (5 bases). The germline gives CDR1 SEHNR, CDR2 FQNEAQ (reference sequence). Trimming stripped 1 base from V and 4 bases from J, with 13 bases between. This CDR3 spans 15 amino acids. CDR3 coding DNA: TGTGCCAGCAGCTTAGTGGGGGGAGACTCCACTGAAGCTTTCTTT. Protein product: CASSLVGGDSTEAFF.

The chain employs TRBV7-3 and TRBJ2-2, with 13 bases identical to TRBD2. The CDR3 sequence is 16 residues long. V gave up 5 bases and J gave up 3 bases; unmatched junction bases: 3. CDR1 and CDR2 (germline): SGHTA, FQGTGA. The CDR3 loop is CASSRTSGGDTGELFF. The CDR3, as DNA: TGTGCCAGCAGCAGAACTAGCGGGGGGGACACCGGGGAGCTGTTTTTT.

This clone came up a few times. The chain joins TRBV27 to TRBJ1-5; D is unresolved. Trimming removed 1 base at V and 8 bases at J, with 9 bases between. Germline-derived CDR1 and CDR2 are MNHEY and SMNVEV (reference sequence). The CDR3 runs to 13 residues. CDR3 DNA: TGTGCCAGCAGTTTATTCCTCGGGGAGCCCCAGCATTTT. As protein: CASSLFLGEPQHF.

This clone was seen a handful of times. The chain has TRBV30 and TRBJ2-7; 8 positions agree with TRBD2. J lost 8 bases, V lost 7 bases, and 10 bases had no gene match. Germline lookup yields CDR1 GTSNPN and CDR2 SVGIG (reference sequence). This CDR3 is 12 amino acids long. The CDR3 DNA sequence: TGTGCCTCCCGGTGGACTAGCTTCAAGCAGTACTTC. This translates into CASRWTSFKQYF. The full variable domain, its missing parts supplied by reference TRBV30 and TRBJ2-7, is SQTIHQWPATLVQPVGSPLSLECTVEGTSNPNLYWYRQAAGRGLQLLFYSVGIGQISSEVPQNLSASRPQDRQFILSSKKLLLSDSGFYLCASRWTSFKQYFGPGTRLTVT.

This clone has a single count. The chain recombines TRBV5-4 with TRBJ1-4; maybe TRBD1 (5 bases). This CDR3 comprises 15 residues. The germline V gene encodes CDR1 SGHNT and CDR2 YYREEE (reference sequence). V gave up 3 bases and J gave up 4 bases, with 13 bases separating them. CDR3 sequence: CASSSTGVDNEKLFF. CDR3 in DNA: TGTGCCAGCAGCTCCACGGGGGTGGATAATGAAAAACTGTTTTTT.

V usage is TRBV5-6 and J usage is TRBJ2-7, with 7 nucleotides matching TRBD2. V was pared by 4 bases and J by 5 bases, with 9 bases of the junction left unmatched. Germline assignment: CDR1 SGHDT and CDR2 YYEEEE. There are 14 residues in the CDR3. The CDR3 DNA reads TGTGCCAGCAGCCCTACCCTCAGCGGGGACGAGCAGTACTTC. It encodes CASSPTLSGDEQYF.

V gene TRBV12-2 combines with J gene TRBJ1-2; the D call TRBD1 from the table was never checked on the DNA. TRBV12-2 has pseudogene status. CDR3 size: 15 residues. CDR3: CASRHGTGGSYGYTF. The DNA for the CDR3 is TGTGCAAGTCGCCATGGGACAGGGGGGTCCTATGGCTACACCTTC.

Only a few counts were recorded for this clone. The chain joins TRBV5-1 to TRBJ2-5, with TRBD2 identical over 7 bases. The trim removed 1 base at V and 5 bases at J, leaving 8 bases unmatched. CDR1 SGHRS and CDR2 YFSETQ come from the germline V gene. The CDR3 sequence is 15 residues long. Written as DNA, the CDR3 is TGCGCCAGCAGCTTGAGTGCGGGAGTGCGGGAGACCCAGTACTTC. Protein: CASSLSAGVRETQYF.

The chain is built from TRBV5-1 and TRBJ1-5; D may be TRBD1 (6 bases). Germline V gene sequence: CDR1 SGHRS, CDR2 YFSETQ. Trimming removed 4 bases at V and 4 bases at J, with 12 bases between. The length of the CDR3 is 14 residues. CDR3 nucleotide sequence: TGCGCCAGCAGCCCGGACAGCCGGAATCAGCCCCAGCATTTT. Its protein is CASSPDSRNQPQHF.

The chain uses TRBV5-8 and TRBJ1-5; a possible D gene is TRBD1 (6 bases). The CDR3 is made up of 13 amino acids. Trimming took 6 bases from V and 4 from J, leaving 11 bases between them. Germline CDR1 and CDR2: SGHTS and YDEGEE. Written as DNA, the CDR3 is TGTGCCAGCACGGAACAGGGAAATCAGCCCCAGCATTTT. Amino acids: CASTEQGNQPQHF.

This sequence joins TRBV6-1 and TRBJ1-3, with D perhaps TRBD1 (5 bases). The germline V gene has CDR1 MNHNS and CDR2 SASEGT. Trimming stripped 10 bases from V and 8 bases from J, with 9 bases between. The CDR3 length is 10 residues. Here the CDR3 DNA reads TGTGCCACCGGGGGGGACACCATATATTTT. Its protein is CATGGDTIYF.

The V and J genes are TRBV5-8 and TRBJ2-4; no definite D call. V was shortened by 0 bases and J by 0 bases, with 13 bases between the two germline ends. CDR3 length: 17 amino acids. From germline, CDR1 is SGHTS and CDR2 YDEGEE. The CDR3 nucleotides read TGTGCCAGCAGCTTGGAGTTGGCAGTGCTAGCCAAAAACATTCAGTACTTC. Amino acids: CASSLELAVLAKNIQYF.

V usage is TRBV5-1 and J usage is TRBJ2-1; 10 bases match TRBD2. Germline V gene data show CDR1 as SGHRS and CDR2 as YFSETQ. The J segment lost 8 bases and the V segment lost 1 base, leaving 3 bases of the junction unmatched. The length of the CDR3 is 14 residues. CDR3 residues: CASSLSGGADEQFF. CDR3 in DNA: TGCGCCAGCAGCTTGAGCGGGGGGGCTGATGAGCAGTTCTTC.